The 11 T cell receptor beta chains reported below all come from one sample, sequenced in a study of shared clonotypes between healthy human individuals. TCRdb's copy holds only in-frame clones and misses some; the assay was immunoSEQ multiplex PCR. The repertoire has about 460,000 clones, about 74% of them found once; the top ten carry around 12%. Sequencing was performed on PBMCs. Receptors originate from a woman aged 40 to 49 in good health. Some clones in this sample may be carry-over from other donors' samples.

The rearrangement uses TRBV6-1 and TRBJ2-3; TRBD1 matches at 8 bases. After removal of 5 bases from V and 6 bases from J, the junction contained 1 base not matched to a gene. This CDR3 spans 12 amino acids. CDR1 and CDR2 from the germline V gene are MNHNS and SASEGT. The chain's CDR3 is CASSRDRDTQYF. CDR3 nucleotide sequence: TGTGCCAGCAGTCGGGACAGGGATACGCAGTATTTT.

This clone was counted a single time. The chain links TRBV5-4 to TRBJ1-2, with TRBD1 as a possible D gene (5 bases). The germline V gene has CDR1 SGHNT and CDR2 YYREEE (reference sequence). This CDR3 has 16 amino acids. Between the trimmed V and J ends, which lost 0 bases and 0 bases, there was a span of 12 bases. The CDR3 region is CASSLGETVANYGYTF. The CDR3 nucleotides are TGTGCCAGCAGCTTGGGGGAGACAGTAGCTAACTATGGCTACACCTTC.

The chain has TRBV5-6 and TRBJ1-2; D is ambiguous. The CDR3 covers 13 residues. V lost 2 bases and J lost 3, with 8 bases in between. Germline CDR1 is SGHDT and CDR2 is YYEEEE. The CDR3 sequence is CASSLPQDYGYTF. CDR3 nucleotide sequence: TGTGCCAGCAGCTTACCGCAGGACTATGGCTACACCTTC.

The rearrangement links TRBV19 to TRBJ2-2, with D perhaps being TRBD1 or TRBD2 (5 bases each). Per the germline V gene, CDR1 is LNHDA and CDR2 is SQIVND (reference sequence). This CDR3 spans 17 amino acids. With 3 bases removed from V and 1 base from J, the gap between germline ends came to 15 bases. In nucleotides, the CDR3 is TGTGCCAGTAGTATCCCCGGGGCTCCCGAGAACACCGGGGAGCTGTTTTTT. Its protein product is CASSIPGAPENTGELFF.

The CDR3, as DNA: TGTGCCAGCAGCCCCACCGGATCCCCGGGCAACAATGAGCAGTTCTTC. It encodes CASSPTGSPGNNEQFF. The chain combines TRBV28 with TRBJ2-1; no reliable D call. Deletions cut 6 bases from V and 5 bases from J, with 20 bases between. This CDR3 comprises 16 residues. Germline V CDR1 and CDR2: MDHEN, SYDVKM.

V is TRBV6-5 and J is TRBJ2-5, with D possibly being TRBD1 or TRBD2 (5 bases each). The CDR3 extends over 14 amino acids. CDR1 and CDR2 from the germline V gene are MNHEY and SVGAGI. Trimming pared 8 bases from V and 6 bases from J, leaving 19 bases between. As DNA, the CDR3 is TGTGCCAGCTCACGGGTGAGGGGCGGGCAGACCCAGTACTTC. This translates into CASSRVRGGQTQYF.

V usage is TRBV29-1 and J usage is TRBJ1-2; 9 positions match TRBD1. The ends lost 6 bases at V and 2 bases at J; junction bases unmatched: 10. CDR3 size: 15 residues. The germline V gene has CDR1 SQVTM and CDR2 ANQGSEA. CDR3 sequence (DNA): TGCAGCGTACAGGGGGCACCCTCTCTCAACTATGGCTACACCTTC. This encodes CSVQGAPSLNYGYTF.

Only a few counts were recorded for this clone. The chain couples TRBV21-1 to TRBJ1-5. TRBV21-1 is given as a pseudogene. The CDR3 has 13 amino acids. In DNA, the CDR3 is TGTGCCAGCAGCAAAAAAGTGGACCAGCCCCAGCATTTT. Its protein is CASSKKVDQPQHF.

DNA for the CDR3: TGCAGCGTATTGACAAGGGACTACTCCTACGAGCAGTACTTC. It translates to CSVLTRDYSYEQYF. The rearrangement links TRBV29-1 to TRBJ2-7, with 7 bases identical to TRBD2. The CDR3 loop spans 14 amino acids. The junction had 8 bases not matched to a gene; V was cut back by 6 bases and J by 0 bases. The V gene's germline CDR1 is SQVTM and CDR2 ANQGSEA.

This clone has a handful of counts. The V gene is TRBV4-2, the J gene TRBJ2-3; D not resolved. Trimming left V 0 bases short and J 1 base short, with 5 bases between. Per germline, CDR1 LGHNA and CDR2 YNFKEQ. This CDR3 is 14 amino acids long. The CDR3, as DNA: TGTGCCAGCAGCCAAGAACTACGCACAGATACGCAGTATTTT. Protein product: CASSQELRTDTQYF.

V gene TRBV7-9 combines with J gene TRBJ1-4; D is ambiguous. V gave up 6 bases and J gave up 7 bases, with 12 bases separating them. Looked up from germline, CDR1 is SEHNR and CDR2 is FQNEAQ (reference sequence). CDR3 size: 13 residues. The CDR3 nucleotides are TGTGCCAGCAGTCGGGAGGGTGTTGAAAAACTGTTTTTT. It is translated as CASSREGVEKLFF.